The 17 T cell receptor beta chains listed next were all sequenced from one sample in a study of blood T cells in healthy people across ages. Sample-barcoded 5' priming and a J-beta primer mix drove a second PCR of roughly 6 to 12 cycles. TCRdb independently ran MiXCR on the 5' RACE reads; one entry per CDR3 protein. The repertoire has about 1.4 million distinct CDR3 sequences, 45% to 70% of them found once; the top ten carry about 6.3%. Sequencing input: blood. These receptors came from a man younger than 30 in good health.

The J gene is TRBJ2-7, the V gene TRBV20-1, with D possibly being TRBD2 (5 bases). CDR1 is DFQATT and CDR2 is SNEGSKA in the germline V gene (reference sequence). The CDR3 has 11 residues. The CDR3 reads CRLSGGHEQYF. The CDR3 DNA follows: TGCAGACTCTCGGGCGGGCACGAGCAGTACTTC.

V gene TRBV11-2 combines with J gene TRBJ2-1, with D unresolved. V lost 5 bases and J lost 6, with 17 bases in between. The CDR3 runs to 15 residues. Per the germline V gene, CDR1 is SGHAT and CDR2 is FQNNGV. Written as DNA, the CDR3 is TGTGCCAGCAGCCCCCCAAGCCGAACCACCAATGAGCAGTTCTTC. Translating it yields CASSPPSRTTNEQFF.

A few counts support this clonotype. This chain connects TRBV12-3 or TRBV12-4 to TRBJ1-2, with D possibly TRBD1 on 5 matching bases. The CDR3 has 15 residues. V was clipped by 4 bases and J by 6 bases, with 18 bases between them. The CDR3 region has the DNA TGTGCCAGCAGTTCCACCCTCAGGGTTGGGAATGGCTACACCTTC. This sequence encodes CASSSTLRVGNGYTF.

The rearrangement joins TRBV5-1 to TRBJ2-7, with TRBD2 identical over 8 bases. Looked up from germline, CDR1 is SGHRS and CDR2 is YFSETQ. The CDR3 is made up of 15 amino acids. V dropped 0 bases and J dropped 2; count of bases not matched to a gene: 4. CDR3 region: CASSLDPAGAYEQYF. CDR3 DNA: TGCGCCAGCAGCTTGGACCCAGCGGGAGCCTACGAGCAGTACTTC.

This clonotype was counted between two and nine times. The gene calls are TRBV29-1 and TRBJ2-1; D possibly uses TRBD1 or TRBD2 (5 bases each). With 0 bases removed from V and 4 bases from J, the gap between germline ends came to 16 bases. CDR3 length: 16 amino acids. Per germline, CDR1 SQVTM and CDR2 ANQGSEA. CDR3 coding DNA: TGCAGCGTTGAAGATCCCCGGGACGGCGATTACAATGAGCAGTTCTTC. It specifies CSVEDPRDGDYNEQFF.

The chain is built from TRBV6-1 and TRBJ1-2, with TRBD1 matching 9 bases. J lost 4 bases, V lost 3 bases, and 3 bases had no gene match. Germline lookup yields CDR1 MNHNS and CDR2 SASEGT. The CDR3 totals 14 residues. The DNA of the CDR3 is TGTGCCAGCAGTGAGGGACAGGGAGGCTATGGCTACACCTTC. Protein product: CASSEGQGGYGYTF.

This clonotype was counted only a few times. A read error may produce the germline difference seen at one junction end. CDR3 amino acids: CASSLGREPFF. Here the CDR3 DNA reads TGTGCCAGCAGCTTGGGGCGGGAGCCGTTCTTC. The chain links TRBV7-9 to TRBJ2-1; 7 nucleotides agree with TRBD2. Germline CDR1 reads SEHNR; CDR2 reads FQNEAQ (reference sequence). This CDR3 has 11 residues.

The V gene is TRBV6-6, the J gene TRBJ2-6; D call uncertain. V lost 1 base, J lost 2 bases, and 6 bases lay in between. CDR3 length: 15 amino acids. Looked up from germline, CDR1 is MNHNY and CDR2 is SVGAGI (reference sequence). This CDR3 reads CASSYWGTGANVLTF. The CDR3 nucleotides read TGTGCCAGCAGTTACTGGGGAACTGGGGCCAACGTCCTGACTTTC.

The chain is built from TRBV12-5 and TRBJ2-3; 8 nucleotides align to TRBD2. CDR1 and CDR2 (germline): LGHNT, FRNRAP. After removal of 7 bases from V and 4 bases from J, the junction contained 7 bases not matched to a gene. There are 14 residues in the CDR3. CDR3 in amino acids: CASVASGRADTQYF. Written as DNA, the CDR3 is TGTGCTAGTGTTGCCAGCGGGAGAGCAGATACGCAGTATTTT.

The chain has TRBV11-2 and TRBJ2-1; D might be TRBD2 (6 bases). Trimming stripped 5 bases from V and 10 bases from J, with 18 bases between. This CDR3 region has 14 residues. Per germline, CDR1 SGHAT and CDR2 FQNNGV. The CDR3 protein is CASSPPLGLAEQFF. The CDR3 nucleotides read TGTGCCAGCAGCCCCCCGTTAGGGCTAGCGGAGCAGTTCTTC. Together with reference TRBV11-2 and TRBJ2-1, the CDR3 gives the full variable domain: EAGVAQSPRYKIIEKRQSVAFWCNPISGHATLYWYQQILGQGPKLLIQFQNNGVVDDSQLPKDRFSAERLKGVDSTLKIQPAKLEDSAVYLCASSPPLGLAEQFFGPGTRLTVL.

V gene TRBV12-3 or TRBV12-4 combines with J gene TRBJ1-2; maybe TRBD1 (5 bases). The ends were cut back, 3 bases at V and 9 bases at J, with 20 bases in the middle. This CDR3 contains 15 residues. Written as DNA, the CDR3 is TGTGCCAGCAGTTTTTCCGACAGAGAACCATTTCGCTACACCTTC. This translates into CASSFSDREPFRYTF.

This chain links TRBV11-2 with TRBJ1-2; 7 bases map to TRBD1. V trimming: 2 bases; J trimming: 4 bases; junction bases outside the gene matches: 13. CDR1 SGHAT and CDR2 FQNNGV come from the germline V gene. The CDR3 is 17 amino acids. The CDR3 DNA sequence: TGTGCCAGCAGCTTATCGTCGGACAGGTCAAGATCCTATGGCTACACCTTC. Protein sequence: CASSLSSDRSRSYGYTF.

The gene calls are TRBV6-4 and TRBJ2-4; the match to TRBD2 covers 10 bases. The J call could be wrong; TRBJ2-7 is a better fit for the DNA end. Germline V CDR1 and CDR2: MRHNA, SNTAGT. The CDR3 sequence is 15 residues long. CDR3 loop: CASSDSASGGYEQYF. The CDR3 coding sequence is TGTGCCAGCAGTGACTCGGCTAGCGGGGGCTACGAGCAGTACTTC.

This clonotype came up once. The chain is built from TRBV6-1 and TRBJ2-1; the D gene is possibly TRBD2 (7 bases). The CDR3 length is 13 residues. CDR1 and CDR2 (germline): MNHNS, SASEGT. V gave up 11 bases and J gave up 4 bases, with 15 bases separating them. The CDR3 bases are TGTGCCGGGAGGGGGGACTCGTACAATGAGCAGTTCTTC. Translating it yields CAGRGDSYNEQFF.

Notes on this clonotype: One end of the junction does not line up with germline, which may come from a read error. The chain couples TRBV3-1 to TRBJ2-3, with D maybe TRBD2 (7 bases). This CDR3 is 17 amino acids long. From germline, CDR1 is LGHDT and CDR2 YNNKEL (reference sequence). The CDR3 DNA reads TGTGCCAGCAGCCAAGTGTCTGGACTAGGGGACACAGATACGGAGTATTTT. Amino acids: CASSQVSGLGDTDTEYF.

V usage is TRBV6-2 or TRBV6-3 and J usage is TRBJ2-1, with D maybe TRBD1 (8 bases). With the DNA end fitting TRBJ2-7 better, the J assignment may be wrong. The germline V gene has CDR1 MNHEY and CDR2 SVGEGT. CDR3 length equals 14 residues. As DNA, the CDR3 is TGTGCCAGCAGTTGGAGACAGGGGACTATCGAGCAGTACTTC. This encodes CASSWRQGTIEQYF.

The rearrangement links TRBV3-1 to TRBJ2-1, with D uncertain. The DNA matches TRBJ2-7 better at its end, which makes the J call doubtful. CDR1 and CDR2 (germline): LGHDT, YNNKEL (reference sequence). The CDR3 runs 16 residues. CDR3 coding DNA: TGTGCCAGCAGCCAAGATCTAATAGGCACCTACAATGAGCAGTACTTC. It codes for CASSQDLIGTYNEQYF.